The clone carrying this T cell receptor beta chain was counted a few times. The data originate from a study of cytomegalovirus exposure and HLA in healthy donors. The PCR employed 60 Vbeta primers together with 13 Jbeta primers. Clones were read by immunoSEQ multiplex PCR, and TCRdb kept only the in-frame ones, dropping some. The sample lists fewer than 200,000 clones, about 80% occurring once. The clonotype was recovered from a boy aged 5-17 years in good health and CMV-seronegative. The sample taken for sequencing was PBMCs.

DNA of the CDR3: TGCAGCGTTACTCAGGGGGCCTACGAGCAGTACTTC. Its protein product is CSVTQGAYEQYF. This chain joins TRBV29-1 and TRBJ2-7, with 7 bases identical to TRBD1. The J segment lost 2 bases and the V segment lost 5 bases, leaving 3 bases of the junction unmatched. CDR1 SQVTM and CDR2 ANQGSEA come from the germline V gene. There are 12 residues in the CDR3.